These 12 T cell receptor beta chains were all obtained from the same sample, sequenced in a study of T cell responses to AZD1222 COVID-19 vaccine. Clones were sequenced by immunoSEQ multiplex PCR, and TCRdb holds only the in-frame ones, with some missing. The repertoire has 150,000 to 200,000 clones, 80% to 95% of them found once; the top ten carry more than 1.5%. Sequenced here: peripheral blood, sampled on day 0 of AZD1222 vaccination. Receptors originate from an adult in good health.

The rearrangement links TRBV6-5 to TRBJ1-2, with D hard to call. The V gene lost 0 bases and the J gene lost 4 bases, with 15 bases spanning the gap. The V gene's germline CDR1 is MNHEY and CDR2 SVGAGI. This CDR3 region has 16 residues. As DNA, the CDR3 is TGTGCCAGCAGTTACTCGGTCGTTACCACCCCCTATGGCTACACCTTC. It yields the protein CASSYSVVTTPYGYTF.

In nucleotides, the CDR3 is TGTGCCAGCGTCATGGATGGCAATCAGCCCCAGCATTTT. Its protein product is CASVMDGNQPQHF. This chain joins TRBV7-9 and TRBJ1-5, with D unresolved. V lost 8 bases and J lost 2, with 10 bases in between. Germline CDR1 reads SEHNR; CDR2 reads FQNEAQ (reference sequence). This CDR3 spans 13 amino acids.

The chain carries TRBV18 and TRBJ2-7; 12 bases are shared with TRBD1. V lost 2 bases, J lost 6 bases, and 2 bases stayed unmatched. The CDR3 length is 14 residues. Per germline, CDR1 KGHSH and CDR2 LQKENI. The CDR3: CASSPWDRGPEQYF. DNA for the CDR3: TGTGCCAGCTCACCATGGGACAGGGGGCCCGAGCAGTACTTC.

The chain uses TRBV5-1 and TRBJ2-3, with 12 bases matching TRBD2. This CDR3 has 17 residues. The germline V gene encodes CDR1 SGHRS and CDR2 YFSETQ. The V gene end was trimmed by 0 bases and the J gene end by 1 base; junction bases not matched to a gene: 3. CDR3 sequence: CASSLGRLAGGTDTQYF. DNA for the CDR3: TGCGCCAGCAGCTTGGGGAGACTAGCGGGGGGCACAGATACGCAGTATTTT.

The chain combines TRBV30 with TRBJ2-2; D ambiguous. Germline CDR1 and CDR2: GTSNPN and SVGIG (reference sequence). This CDR3 is 12 amino acids long. V gave up 3 bases and J gave up 1 base, with 3 bases separating them. The CDR3 protein is CAWSRNTGELFF. In DNA form, the CDR3 reads TGTGCCTGGAGCCGGAACACCGGGGAGCTGTTTTTT.

The chain employs TRBV6-1 and TRBJ2-7, with 15 bases matching TRBD2. The junction had 3 bases not matched to a gene; V was cut back by 3 bases and J by 3 bases. The CDR3 covers 16 residues. CDR1 is MNHNS, CDR2 SASEGT, per germline. The CDR3 nucleotides are TGTGCCAGCAGTGATACGGGACTAGCGGGGGGCTACGAGCAGTACTTC. Amino acids: CASSDTGLAGGYEQYF.

A single count supports this clone. This chain links TRBV24-1 with TRBJ2-3; D is tentatively TRBD1 or TRBD2 (7 bases each). V lost 7 bases and J 3 bases, leaving 16 bases between the germline ends. The germline V gene has CDR1 KGHDR and CDR2 SFDVKD. The CDR3 extends over 15 amino acids. The CDR3 protein is CATSHRGGSTDTQYF. The CDR3, as DNA: TGTGCCACCAGCCACAGGGGAGGGTCAACAGATACGCAGTATTTT.

The CDR3 loop is CASYFYNEQFF. The DNA of the CDR3 is TGTGCCAGCTATTTCTACAATGAGCAGTTCTTC. The chain is built from TRBV6-4 and TRBJ2-1; D unresolved. V shed 8 bases and J shed 3 bases, with 5 bases lying between them. The germline V gene encodes CDR1 MRHNA and CDR2 SNTAGT. The length of the CDR3 is 11 residues.

Comment on this clone: Other DNA sequences of this sample code for an identical CDR3. V usage is TRBV19 and J usage is TRBJ1-2, with a possible D match to TRBD1 (6 bases). Trimming removed 1 base from V and 4 bases from J, with 10 bases in between. Germline CDR1 is LNHDA and CDR2 is SQIVND (reference sequence). The CDR3 is 14 amino acids. DNA for the CDR3: TGTGCCAGTAGTATAGTCGGACAGCTCTATGGCTACACCTTC. Amino acid sequence: CASSIVGQLYGYTF.

The V call is TRBV19, the J call TRBJ2-2, with 10 bases aligning to TRBD2. This CDR3 has 17 amino acids. Germline CDR1 is LNHDA and CDR2 is SQIVND (reference sequence). Trimming removed 5 bases from V and 4 bases from J; junction bases left unmatched: 10. The CDR3 spells CASSEERGGRFTGELFF. The CDR3 DNA is TGTGCCAGTAGTGAAGAGCGGGGGGGCCGTTTCACCGGGGAGCTGTTTTTT.

The chain is built from TRBV5-1 and TRBJ2-7, with TRBD2 identical over 8 bases. V trimming: 0 bases; J trimming: 5 bases; junction bases outside the gene matches: 13. Germline V gene data show CDR1 as SGHRS and CDR2 as YFSETQ. CDR3 length equals 17 residues. The CDR3 sequence is CASSLGGGQGMGNEQYF. The CDR3, as DNA: TGCGCCAGCAGCTTGGGCGGGGGGCAGGGGATGGGGAACGAGCAGTACTTC.

The rearrangement links TRBV7-3 to TRBJ2-1, with TRBD2 identical over 13 bases. The junction had 16 bases not matched to a gene; V was cut back by 5 bases and J by 9 bases. There are 18 residues in the CDR3. CDR1 is SGHTA, CDR2 FQGTGA, per germline. The CDR3 region has the DNA TGTGCCAGCAGCGAGAAGGGCCGGACTAGCGGGGGCAGGAGTGAGCAGTTCTTC. Translating gives CASSEKGRTSGGRSEQFF.